This T cell receptor beta chain comes out of a study of blood T cell repertoires in COVID-19. The germline CDR1 and CDR2 sequences are MNHNS and SASEGT. The ends lost 2 bases at V and 4 bases at J; junction bases unmatched: 9. This CDR3 has 16 residues. All enrollees were roughly 18 to 89 years old and from 20 to 25 US areas. Per the original data handling: It was from reference gene primer amplification that nucleated cell counts were estimated. TCRdb's copy holds only in-frame clones and misses some; the assay was immunoSEQ multiplex PCR. V and J calls plus clone size are reproduced from that table; the DNA served to infer D and trimming. Seen here are some 300,000 clones, around 87% observed once, and the top ten hold 3.5% to 4.5%.

This receptor was identified in a woman under 30 with acute COVID-19. What was sequenced was PBMCs or T cells enriched from blood (not recorded which). The chain employs TRBV6-1 and TRBJ2-7; 9 nucleotides agree with TRBD1. CDR3: CASSEWGTGSLYEQYF. The CDR3 DNA sequence: TGTGCCAGCAGTGAATGGGGGACAGGGTCCCTTTACGAGCAGTACTTC.